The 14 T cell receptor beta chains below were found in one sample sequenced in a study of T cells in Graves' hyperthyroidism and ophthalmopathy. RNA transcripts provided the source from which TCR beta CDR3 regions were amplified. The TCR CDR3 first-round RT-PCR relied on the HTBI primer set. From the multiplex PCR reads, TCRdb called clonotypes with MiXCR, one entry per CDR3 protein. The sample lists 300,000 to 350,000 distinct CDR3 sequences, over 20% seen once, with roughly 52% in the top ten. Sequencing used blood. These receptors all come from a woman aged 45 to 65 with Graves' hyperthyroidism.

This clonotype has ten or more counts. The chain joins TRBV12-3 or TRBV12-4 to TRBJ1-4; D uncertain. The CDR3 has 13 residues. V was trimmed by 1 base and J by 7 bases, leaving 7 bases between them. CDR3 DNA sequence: TGTGCCAGCAGTTTAGGGCGTTCTGAAAAACTGTTTTTT. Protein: CASSLGRSEKLFF.

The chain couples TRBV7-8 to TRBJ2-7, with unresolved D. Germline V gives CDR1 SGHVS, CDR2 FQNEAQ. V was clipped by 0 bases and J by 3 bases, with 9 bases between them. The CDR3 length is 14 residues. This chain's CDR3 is CASSLAGSNYEQYF. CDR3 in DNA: TGTGCCAGCAGCTTAGCGGGGTCGAACTACGAGCAGTACTTC.

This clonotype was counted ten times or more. This chain's CDR3 is CATSDSTRTSRYNEQFF. In DNA, the CDR3 is TGTGCCACCAGTGATTCGACCAGGACTAGTAGGTACAATGAGCAGTTCTTC. V is TRBV24-1 and J is TRBJ2-1; 7 bases are shared with TRBD2. The CDR3 covers 17 residues. The germline V gene encodes CDR1 KGHDR and CDR2 SFDVKD. With V trimmed by 2 bases and J by 4 bases, 10 bases remained unmatched.

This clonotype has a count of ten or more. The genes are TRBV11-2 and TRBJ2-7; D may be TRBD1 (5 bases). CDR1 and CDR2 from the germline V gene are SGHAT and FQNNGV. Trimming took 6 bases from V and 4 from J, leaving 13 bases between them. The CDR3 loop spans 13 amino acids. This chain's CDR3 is CASRRHQGYEQYF. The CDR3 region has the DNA TGTGCCAGCAGGCGACACCAGGGTTACGAGCAGTACTTC.

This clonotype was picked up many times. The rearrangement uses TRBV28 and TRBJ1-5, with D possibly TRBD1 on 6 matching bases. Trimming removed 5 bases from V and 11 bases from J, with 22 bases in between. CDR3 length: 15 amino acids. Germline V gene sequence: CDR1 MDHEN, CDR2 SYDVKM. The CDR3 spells CASSTRTAPNPAQHF. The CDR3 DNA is TGTGCCAGCAGTACCCGGACAGCTCCCAACCCGGCCCAGCATTTT.

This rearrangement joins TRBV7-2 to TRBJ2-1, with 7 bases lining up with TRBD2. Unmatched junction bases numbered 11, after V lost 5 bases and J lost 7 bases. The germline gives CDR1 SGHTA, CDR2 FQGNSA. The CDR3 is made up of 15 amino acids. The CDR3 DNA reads TGTGCCAGCAGCCGGGAGGTAGCGGGTGTGAATGAGCAGTTCTTC. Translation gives CASSREVAGVNEQFF.

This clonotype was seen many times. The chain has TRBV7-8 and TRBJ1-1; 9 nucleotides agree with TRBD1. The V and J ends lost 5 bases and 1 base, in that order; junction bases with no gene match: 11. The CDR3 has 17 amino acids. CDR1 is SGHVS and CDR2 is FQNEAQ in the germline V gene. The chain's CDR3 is CASSKGGTGSRNTEAFF. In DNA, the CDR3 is TGTGCCAGCAGCAAAGGCGGGACAGGGAGTAGGAACACTGAAGCTTTCTTT.

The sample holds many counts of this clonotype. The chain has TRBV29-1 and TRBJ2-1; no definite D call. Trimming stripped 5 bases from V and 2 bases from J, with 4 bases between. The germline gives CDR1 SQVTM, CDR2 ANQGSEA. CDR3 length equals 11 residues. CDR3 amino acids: CSVPAYNEQFF. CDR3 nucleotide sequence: TGCAGCGTTCCGGCCTACAATGAGCAGTTCTTC.

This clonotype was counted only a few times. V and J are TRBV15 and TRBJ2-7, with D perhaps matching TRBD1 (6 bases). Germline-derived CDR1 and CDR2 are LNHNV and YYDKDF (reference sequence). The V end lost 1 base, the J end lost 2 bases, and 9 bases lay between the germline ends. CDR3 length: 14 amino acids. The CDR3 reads CATSRVDSTYEQYF. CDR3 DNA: TGTGCCACCAGCAGAGTGGACAGTACCTACGAGCAGTACTTC.

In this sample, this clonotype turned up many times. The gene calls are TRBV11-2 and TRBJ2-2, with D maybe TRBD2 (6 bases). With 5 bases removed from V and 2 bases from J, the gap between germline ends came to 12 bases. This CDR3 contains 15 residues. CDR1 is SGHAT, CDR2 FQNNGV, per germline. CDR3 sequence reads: CASSQKGLNTGELFF. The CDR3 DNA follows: TGTGCCAGCAGCCAAAAAGGACTAAACACCGGGGAGCTGTTTTTT.

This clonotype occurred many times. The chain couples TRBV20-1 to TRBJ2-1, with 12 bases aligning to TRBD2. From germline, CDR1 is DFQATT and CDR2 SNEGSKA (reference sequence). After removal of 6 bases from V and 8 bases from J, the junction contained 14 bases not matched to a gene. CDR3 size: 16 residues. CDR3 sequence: CSALPTTSGRRDEQFF. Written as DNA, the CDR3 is TGCAGTGCCCTTCCAACCACTAGCGGGAGGAGGGATGAGCAGTTCTTC.

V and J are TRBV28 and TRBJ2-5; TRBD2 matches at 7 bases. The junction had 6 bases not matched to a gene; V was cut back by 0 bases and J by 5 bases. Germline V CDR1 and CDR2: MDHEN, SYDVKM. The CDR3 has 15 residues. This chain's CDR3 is CASSLWRESDETQYF. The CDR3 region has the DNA TGTGCCAGCAGTTTATGGCGGGAGAGTGACGAGACCCAGTACTTC. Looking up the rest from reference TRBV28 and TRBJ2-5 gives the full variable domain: DVKVTQSSRYLVKRTGEKVFLECVQDMDHENMFWYRQDPGLGLRLIYFSYDVKMKEKGDIPEGYSVSREKKERFSLILESASTNQTSMYLCASSLWRESDETQYFGPGTRLLVL.

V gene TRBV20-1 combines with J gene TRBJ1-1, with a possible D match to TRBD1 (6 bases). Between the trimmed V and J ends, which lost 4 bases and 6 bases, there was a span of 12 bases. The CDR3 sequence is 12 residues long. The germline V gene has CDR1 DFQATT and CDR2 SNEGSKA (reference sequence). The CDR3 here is CSAKHRVPEAFF. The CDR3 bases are TGCAGTGCTAAACACAGGGTACCTGAAGCTTTCTTT.

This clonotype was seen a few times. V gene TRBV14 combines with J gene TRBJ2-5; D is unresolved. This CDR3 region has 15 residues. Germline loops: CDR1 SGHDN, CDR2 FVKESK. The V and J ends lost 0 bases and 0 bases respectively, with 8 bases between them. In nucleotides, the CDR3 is TGTGCCAGCAGCCAAGATCTCGGGTACCAAGAGACCCAGTACTTC. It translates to CASSQDLGYQETQYF.